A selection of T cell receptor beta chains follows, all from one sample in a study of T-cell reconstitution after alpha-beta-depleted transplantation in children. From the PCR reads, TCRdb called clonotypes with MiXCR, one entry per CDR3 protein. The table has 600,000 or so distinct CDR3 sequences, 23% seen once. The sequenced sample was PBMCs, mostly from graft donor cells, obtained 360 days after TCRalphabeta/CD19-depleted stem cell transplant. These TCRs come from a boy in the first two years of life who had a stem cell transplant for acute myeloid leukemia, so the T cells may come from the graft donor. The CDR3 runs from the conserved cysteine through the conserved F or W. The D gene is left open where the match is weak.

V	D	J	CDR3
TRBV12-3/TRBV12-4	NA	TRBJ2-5	CASSLLRTETQYF
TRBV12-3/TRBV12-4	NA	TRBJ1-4	CASSLQGLAEKLFF
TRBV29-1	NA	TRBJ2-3	CSVEVRGMVAPSGASSTDTQYF
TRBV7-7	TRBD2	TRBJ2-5	CASSPRFSGVYQETQYF
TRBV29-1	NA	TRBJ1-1	CSVWKRVRDTEAFF
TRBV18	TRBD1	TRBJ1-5	CASSRDRVHSNQPQHF
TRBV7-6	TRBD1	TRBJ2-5	CASSPGQGARTQYF
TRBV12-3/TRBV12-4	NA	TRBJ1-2	CASSPGLGYGYTF
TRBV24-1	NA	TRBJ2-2	CATSDKAGVDTGELFF
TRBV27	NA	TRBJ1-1	CASSYKTNTEAFF
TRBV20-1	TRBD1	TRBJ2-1	CSAGQGIYREQFF
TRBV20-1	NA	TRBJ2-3	CSARPGDTQYF
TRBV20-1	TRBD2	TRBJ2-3	CSASGLAGGPPSTDTQYF
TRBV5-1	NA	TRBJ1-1	CASRSDGSRNTEAFF